This entry is about one TCR beta chain. What it binds is not known. It was with 60 Vbeta and 13 Jbeta primers that the PCR ran. Measured with immunoSEQ multiplex PCR; TCRdb has only the in-frame clones, and not every one. The sample gives more than 95,000 clones, roughly 9% of which show up once; roughly 3% is in the top ten. This sample is part of a study of cytomegalovirus exposure and HLA in healthy donors. Germline CDR1 is SQVTM and CDR2 is ANQGSEA. The CDR3 covers 13 residues. V shed 6 bases and J 6 bases; nucleotides not matched to a gene: 6. The study, taken as a whole, reports: According to a later analysis, most TCR beta chains associated with CMV appeared HLA-restricted.

V and J are TRBV29-1 and TRBJ1-1; 11 bases are shared with TRBD1. The source is a young man in good health and CMV-seronegative. The sequenced sample was PBMCs. For the CDR3, the DNA is TGCAGCGTCGGACAGGGGGCGAAGGCTGAAGCTTTCTTT. This encodes CSVGQGAKAEAFF.